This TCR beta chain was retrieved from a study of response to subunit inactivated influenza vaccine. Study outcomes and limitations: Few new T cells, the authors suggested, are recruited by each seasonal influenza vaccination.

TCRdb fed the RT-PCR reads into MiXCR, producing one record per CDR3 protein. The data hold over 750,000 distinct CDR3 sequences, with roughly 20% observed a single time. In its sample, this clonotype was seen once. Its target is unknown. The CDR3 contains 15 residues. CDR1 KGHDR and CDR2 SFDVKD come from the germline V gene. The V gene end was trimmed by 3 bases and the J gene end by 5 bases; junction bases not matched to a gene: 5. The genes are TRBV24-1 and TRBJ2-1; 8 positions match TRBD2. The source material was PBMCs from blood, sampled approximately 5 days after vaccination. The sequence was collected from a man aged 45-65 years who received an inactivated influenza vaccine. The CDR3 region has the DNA TGTGCCACCAGTGATCCAGCGGGAGCTGACAATGAGCAGTTCTTC. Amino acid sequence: CATSDPAGADNEQFF.